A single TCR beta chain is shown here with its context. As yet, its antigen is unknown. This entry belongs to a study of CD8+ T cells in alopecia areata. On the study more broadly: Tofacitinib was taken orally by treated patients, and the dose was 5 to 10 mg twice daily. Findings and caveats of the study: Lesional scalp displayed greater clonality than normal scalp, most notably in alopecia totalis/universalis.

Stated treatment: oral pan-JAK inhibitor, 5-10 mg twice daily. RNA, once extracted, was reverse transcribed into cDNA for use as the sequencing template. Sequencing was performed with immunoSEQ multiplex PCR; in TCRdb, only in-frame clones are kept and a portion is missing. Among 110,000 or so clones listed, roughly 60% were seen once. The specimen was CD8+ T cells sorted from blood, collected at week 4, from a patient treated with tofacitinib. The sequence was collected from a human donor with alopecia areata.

This chain's CDR3 is CSVEDEAGQDLLGANVLTF. Written as DNA, the CDR3 is TGCAGCGTTGAAGACGAGGCGGGACAGGATCTCTTGGGGGCCAACGTCCTGACTTTC. The rearrangement links TRBV29-1 to TRBJ2-6; TRBD1 matches at 8 bases. Germline CDR1 is SQVTM and CDR2 is ANQGSEA. This CDR3 spans 19 amino acids. Unmatched junction bases numbered 14, after V lost 0 bases and J lost 4 bases.